The 20 T cell receptor gamma chains listed next were all sequenced from one sample in a study of Vδ1+ human thymocytes. Whole-study results and caveats: Thymic TRG and TRD repertoires appeared highly polyclonal.

What these receptors recognize is not known. Sequences come from RNA converted to cDNA by reverse transcription. Multiplex PCR used pooled V-gene forward primers and a constant-region reverse primer to amplify CDR3s. TCRdb re-called the multiplex PCR reads with CATT. The sample contains tens of thousands of gamma-chain clones, 20% of which appear only once. The sample was Vdelta1+ gamma-delta thymocytes from the thymus. The sample's subset: FACS-sorted CD3+ TCRalphabeta- TCRVdelta1+ TCRVdelta2- thymocytes. These receptors were obtained from a girl under three years old who had congenital heart surgery.

This clone was observed a handful of times. This specimen includes other DNA sequences encoding the same CDR3. The J gene is TRGJ1 or TRGJ2, the V gene TRGV2. V shed 0 bases, J shed 4 bases, and the junction held 6 bases outside the gene matches. Per the germline V gene, CDR1 is EGSNGY and CDR2 is YDSYNSKV. This CDR3 comprises 14 residues. The CDR3 reads CATWDGPAYYKKLF. The CDR3 nucleotides read TGTGCCACCTGGGACGGGCCCGCATATTATAAGAAACTCTTT.

This clone was picked up a small number of times. This sample includes further DNA sequences coding for the same CDR3. The gene calls are TRGV3 and TRGJ1 or TRGJ2. V lost 0 bases, J lost 5 bases, and 4 bases stayed unmatched. In germline, CDR1 is VTNTFY, CDR2 YDVSTARD (reference sequence). This CDR3 contains 13 residues. The CDR3 is CATWDRLHYKKLF. CDR3 nucleotides: TGTGCCACCTGGGACAGGCTACATTATAAGAAACTCTTT.

The chain uses TRGV2 and TRGJP1. CDR1 is EGSNGY, CDR2 YDSYNSKV, per germline. The length of the CDR3 is 16 residues. The V segment lost 0 bases and the J segment 4 bases; nucleotides outside the gene matches: 8. The CDR3 DNA sequence: TGTGCCACCTGGGACGGGCCTGGGGGCACTGGTTGGTTCAAGATATTT. As protein: CATWDGPGGTGWFKIF.

This clone was counted a few times. This clone may be a read error of a much larger clone one base away. The sample contains more than one DNA sequence encoding this CDR3. This chain joins TRGV9 and TRGJ1 or TRGJ2. The J segment lost 0 bases and the V segment lost 4 bases, leaving 3 bases of the junction unmatched. Germline V CDR1 and CDR2: GITISATS, ISYDGTV (reference sequence). The length of the CDR3 is 13 residues. As DNA, the CDR3 is TGTGCCTTGTGGGAACCGAATTATTATAAGAAACTCTTT. This translates into CALWEPNYYKKLF.

This rearrangement joins TRGV9 to TRGJ1 or TRGJ2. The V segment lost 4 bases and the J segment 7 bases; nucleotides outside the gene matches: 4. The CDR3 extends over 11 amino acids. Germline CDR1 and CDR2: GITISATS and ISYDGTV (reference sequence). The CDR3 DNA sequence: TGTGCCTTGTGGGACTTCTATAAGAAACTCTTT. This codes for CALWDFYKKLF.

This chain joins TRGV5 and TRGJ1 or TRGJ2. This CDR3 comprises 13 residues. J gave up 5 bases and V 1 base, and 5 bases lay outside the gene matches. Germline assignment: CDR1 VINAFY and CDR2 YDVSNSKD. The chain's CDR3 is CATWDSLHYKKLF. Written as DNA, the CDR3 is TGTGCCACCTGGGACAGTCTCCATTATAAGAAACTCTTT.

The rearrangement uses TRGV8 and TRGJ1 or TRGJ2. Germline V gene lookup returns CDR1 VENAVY and CDR2 YDSYNSRV. The CDR3 has 12 amino acids. V lost 2 bases to trimming and J lost 6 bases; unmatched junction nucleotides: 4. Written as DNA, the CDR3 is TGTGCCACCTGGGATAAGGGTTATAAGAAACTCTTT. Protein: CATWDKGYKKLF.

This clone was counted only a few times. V usage is TRGV4 and J usage is TRGJ1 or TRGJ2. CDR1 and CDR2 (germline): EGSTGY, YDSYTSSV. After removal of 6 bases from V and 9 bases from J, the junction contained 11 bases not matched to a gene. This CDR3 has 12 residues. Here the CDR3 DNA reads TGTGCCACCTGGACCCCTTGGGGTAAGAAACTCTTT. Protein product: CATWTPWGKKLF.

The chain joins TRGV3 to TRGJ1 or TRGJ2. The V gene's germline CDR1 is VTNTFY and CDR2 YDVSTARD (reference sequence). The V gene end was trimmed by 6 bases and the J gene end by 6 bases; junction bases not matched to a gene: 20. The CDR3 runs to 16 residues. CDR3 sequence (DNA): TGTGCCACCTGGAATCTCTCCCATGTTTGGAGTTATAAGAAACTCTTT. It codes for CATWNLSHVWSYKKLF.

This chain links TRGV8 with TRGJ1 or TRGJ2. The CDR3 contains 12 residues. Germline V gene sequence: CDR1 VENAVY, CDR2 YDSYNSRV. Trimming removed 8 bases from V and 9 bases from J; junction bases left unmatched: 13. CDR3 amino acids: CATSREGGKKLF. Written as DNA, the CDR3 is TGTGCCACCTCGCGTGAAGGGGGTAAGAAACTCTTT.

The rearrangement links TRGV4 to TRGJ1 or TRGJ2. Germline V gene data show CDR1 as EGSTGY and CDR2 as YDSYTSSV. With V trimmed by 1 base and J by 2 bases, 2 bases remained unmatched. This CDR3 has 13 residues. This CDR3 reads CATWDGYYYKKLF. The CDR3 bases are TGTGCCACCTGGGATGGCTATTATTATAAGAAACTCTTT.

This clone turned up a few times. This sample includes further DNA sequences coding for the same CDR3. The chain employs TRGV9 and TRGJ1 or TRGJ2. V gave up 5 bases and J gave up 0 bases; unmatched junction bases: 4. The CDR3 has 13 amino acids. Per germline, CDR1 GITISATS and CDR2 ISYDGTV (reference sequence). Written as DNA, the CDR3 is TGTGCCTTGTGGGGCGCGAATTATTATAAGAAACTCTTT. Translated, it gives CALWGANYYKKLF.

The rearrangement joins TRGV3 to TRGJP2. Trimming at V came to 2 bases and at J to 0 bases, leaving 6 bases not matched to a gene. CDR1 and CDR2 (germline): VTNTFY, YDVSTARD (reference sequence). The CDR3 extends over 16 amino acids. CDR3 nucleotides: TGTGCCACCTGGGACACCCTAAATAGTAGTGATTGGATCAAGACGTTT. It encodes CATWDTLNSSDWIKTF.

A word on this clone: A much larger clone sits a single nucleotide away, making a read error possible. The sample has other DNA sequences that encode this CDR3 too. The rearrangement uses TRGV2 and TRGJ1 or TRGJ2. The V gene end was trimmed by 1 base and the J gene end by 6 bases; junction bases not matched to a gene: 3. Germline V gene data show CDR1 as EGSNGY and CDR2 as YDSYNSKV. The CDR3 contains 12 residues. CDR3 sequence: CATWDGCYKKLF. Here the CDR3 DNA reads TGTGCCACCTGGGACGGCTGTTATAAGAAACTCTTT.

This chain connects TRGV3 to TRGJ1 or TRGJ2. Germline V CDR1 and CDR2: VTNTFY, YDVSTARD (reference sequence). The CDR3 consists of 13 residues. V lost 5 bases and J lost 0; bases outside the gene matches: 4. The CDR3 spells CATWAENYYKKLF. CDR3 DNA: TGTGCCACCTGGGCCGAGAATTATTATAAGAAACTCTTT.

This chain joins TRGV4 and TRGJ1 or TRGJ2. Germline CDR1 EGSTGY, CDR2 YDSYTSSV. The J segment lost 9 bases and the V segment lost 4 bases, leaving 12 bases of the junction unmatched. The CDR3 has 13 amino acids. CDR3 amino acids: CATWDHQSGKKLF. In DNA, the CDR3 is TGTGCCACCTGGGACCATCAGAGTGGTAAGAAACTCTTT.

As to this clone: The same CDR3 can be traced to other DNA sequences in this sample. The rearrangement joins TRGV2 to TRGJ1 or TRGJ2. The CDR3 sequence is 14 residues long. V shed 0 bases and J 6 bases; nucleotides not matched to a gene: 8. In germline, CDR1 is EGSNGY, CDR2 YDSYNSKV. The CDR3 here is CATWDGPKSYKKLF. The CDR3 nucleotides are TGTGCCACCTGGGACGGGCCCAAGTCTTATAAGAAACTCTTT.

The V call is TRGV4, the J call TRGJ1 or TRGJ2. Trimming took 2 bases from V and 1 from J; bases not matched to a gene: 8. Germline-derived CDR1 and CDR2 are EGSTGY and YDSYTSSV. The CDR3 length is 15 residues. CDR3 bases: TGTGCCACCTGGGATGAACACTTCAATTATTATAAGAAACTCTTT. The encoded protein is CATWDEHFNYYKKLF.

There are a few counts of this clone. This sample also contains other DNA sequences that code for the same CDR3. This rearrangement joins TRGV2 to TRGJ1 or TRGJ2. CDR1 EGSNGY and CDR2 YDSYNSKV come from the germline V gene. The length of the CDR3 is 14 residues. J gave up 3 bases and V 4 bases, and 9 bases lay outside the gene matches. DNA for the CDR3: TGTGCCACCTGGGATGGACAATTTTATTATAAGAAACTCTTT. Its translation: CATWDGQFYYKKLF.

This clone turned up a few times. The chain links TRGV3 to TRGJ1 or TRGJ2. This CDR3 comprises 15 residues. V was pared by 0 bases and J by 3 bases, with 8 bases of the junction left unmatched. In germline, CDR1 is VTNTFY, CDR2 YDVSTARD (reference sequence). The DNA for the CDR3 is TGTGCCACCTGGGACAGGCGGGGCCTTTATTATAAGAAACTCTTT. Amino acids: CATWDRRGLYYKKLF.